The following is a T cell receptor beta chain sequence with its context. From germline, CDR1 is LGHNA and CDR2 YSLEER. Trimming took 0 bases from V and 4 from J, leaving 12 bases between them. This CDR3 has 15 amino acids. In the study's own analysis: Reference gene primers were amplified, and this amplification served to estimate nucleated cell counts. Sequencing was performed with immunoSEQ multiplex PCR; in TCRdb, only in-frame clones are kept and a portion is missing. V and J calls and clone size come straight from that table; D and trimming were deduced from the DNA. Here the sample spans roughly 38,000 clones, about four fifths being singletons. The record originates from a study of blood T cell repertoires in COVID-19. At the level of the study: Collection of acute and convalescent COVID-19 samples took place in the United States, Italy and Spain. Nucleic acid was either cDNA or gDNA, and it came from T cells, B-cell-depleted T cells, or PBMCs.

Sequenced: peripheral blood. This receptor was obtained from a man in his fifties or sixties in a cohort sampled during active COVID-19. The chain links TRBV4-3 to TRBJ1-1; weak D call: TRBD1 (5 bases). For the CDR3, the DNA is TGCGCCAGCAGCCAAGAACGGGGGACGGGCACTGAAGCTTTCTTT. Protein sequence: CASSQERGTGTEAFF.